One and the same sample provided the 5 T cell receptor beta chains below, sequenced in a study of T-cell memory formation after mild COVID-19. A single record per CDR3 protein comes from TCRdb applying MiXCR to the 5' RACE reads. The sample has 300,000 to 400,000 distinct CDR3 sequences, roughly 15% seen once. What was sequenced was PBMCs or a T cell subset sorted from them (not recorded which). The receptor set was obtained from a man between 18 and 29 years old who had mild COVID-19 (a few samples of this study predate the infection). Cell type and time point are not known.

This clonotype was seen at least ten times. The chain is built from TRBV30 and TRBJ2-1, with D unresolved. Germline-derived CDR1 and CDR2 are GTSNPN and SVGIG (reference sequence). This CDR3 region has 13 residues. V shed 4 bases and J shed 7 bases, with 14 bases lying between them. The CDR3 spells CAWKRLGYNEQFF. CDR3 nucleotides: TGTGCCTGGAAGAGACTGGGCTATAATGAGCAGTTCTTC.

This chain uses TRBV5-6 with TRBJ1-1, with TRBD1 as a possible D gene (5 bases). The V end was cut by 0 bases, the J end by 4 bases, with 16 bases between. The germline V gene encodes CDR1 SGHDT and CDR2 YYEEEE. The CDR3 covers 16 residues. The CDR3 is CASSLVLVGQATEAFF. The CDR3 coding sequence is TGTGCCAGCAGCTTGGTTCTAGTGGGGCAGGCCACTGAAGCTTTCTTT.

This clonotype was seen a few times. The chain carries TRBV5-1 and TRBJ2-1; 10 nucleotides align to TRBD1. The CDR3 length is 16 residues. Germline CDR1 SGHRS, CDR2 YFSETQ. The J segment lost 3 bases and the V segment lost 3 bases, leaving 6 bases of the junction unmatched. The CDR3 DNA is TGCGCCAGCAGCTCGCCCAGGACAGGGGGCTACAATGAGCAGTTCTTC. Translating it yields CASSSPRTGGYNEQFF.

This clonotype was seen a few times. V usage is TRBV20-1 and J usage is TRBJ2-3, with D possibly matching TRBD2 (6 bases). Trimming took 8 bases from V and 2 from J, leaving 20 bases between them. The CDR3 runs 15 residues. Germline-derived CDR1 and CDR2 are DFQATT and SNEGSKA (reference sequence). The CDR3 loop is CSTTPWGEITDTQYF. The CDR3 DNA reads TGCAGTACAACCCCCTGGGGGGAGATCACAGATACGCAGTATTTT.

In this sample, this clonotype turned up a few times. The genes are TRBV9 and TRBJ2-2; D remains unclear. Trimming left V 3 bases short and J 3 bases short, with 6 bases between. From germline, CDR1 is SGDLS and CDR2 YYNGEE. The CDR3 contains 13 residues. CDR3 nucleotides: TGTGCCAGCAGCGCCCCTTACACCGGGGAGCTGTTTTTT. This gives the protein CASSAPYTGELFF.